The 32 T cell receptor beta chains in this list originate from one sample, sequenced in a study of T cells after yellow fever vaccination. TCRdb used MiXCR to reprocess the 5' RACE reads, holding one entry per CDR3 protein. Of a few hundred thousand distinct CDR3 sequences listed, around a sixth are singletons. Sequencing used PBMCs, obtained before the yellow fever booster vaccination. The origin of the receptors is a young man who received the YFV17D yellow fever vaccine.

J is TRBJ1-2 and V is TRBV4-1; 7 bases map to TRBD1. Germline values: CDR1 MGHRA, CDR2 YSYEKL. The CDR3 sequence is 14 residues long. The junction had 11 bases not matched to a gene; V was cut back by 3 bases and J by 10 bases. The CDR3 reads CASSQGEVRGAYTF. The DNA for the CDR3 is TGCGCCAGCAGCCAGGGCGAAGTCAGGGGGGCCTACACCTTC.

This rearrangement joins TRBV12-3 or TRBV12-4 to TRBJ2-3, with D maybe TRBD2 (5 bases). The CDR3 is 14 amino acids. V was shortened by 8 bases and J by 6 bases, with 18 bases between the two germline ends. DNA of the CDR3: TGTGCCAGCCTACCGGAGGCCCCCCGGGATACGCAGTATTTT. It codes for CASLPEAPRDTQYF.

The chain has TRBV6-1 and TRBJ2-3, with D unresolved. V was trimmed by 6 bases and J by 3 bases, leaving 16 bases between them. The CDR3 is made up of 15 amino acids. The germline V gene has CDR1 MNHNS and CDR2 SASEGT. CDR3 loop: CASSTNPLETDTQYF. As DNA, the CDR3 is TGTGCCAGCAGCACCAACCCCCTCGAGACAGATACGCAGTATTTT.

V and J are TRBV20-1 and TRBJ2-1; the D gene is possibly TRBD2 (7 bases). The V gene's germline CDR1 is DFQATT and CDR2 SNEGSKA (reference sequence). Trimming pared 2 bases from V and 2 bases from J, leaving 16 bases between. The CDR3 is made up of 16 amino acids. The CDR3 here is CSARFLEGGAYNEQFF. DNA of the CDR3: TGCAGTGCTAGATTTCTGGAGGGGGGGGCCTACAATGAGCAGTTCTTC.

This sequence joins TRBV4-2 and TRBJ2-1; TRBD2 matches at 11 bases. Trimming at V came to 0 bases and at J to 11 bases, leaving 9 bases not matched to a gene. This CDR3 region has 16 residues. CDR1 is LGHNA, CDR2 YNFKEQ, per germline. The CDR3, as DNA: TGTGCCAGCAGCCAAGAGGTAGCGGGGGGGGCCTTACAGCAGTTCTTC. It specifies CASSQEVAGGALQQFF.

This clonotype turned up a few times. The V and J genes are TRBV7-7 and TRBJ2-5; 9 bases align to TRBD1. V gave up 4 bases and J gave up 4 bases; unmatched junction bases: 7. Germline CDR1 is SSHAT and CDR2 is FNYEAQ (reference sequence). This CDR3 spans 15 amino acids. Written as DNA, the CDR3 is TGTGCCAGCAGCTCGGGACAGGGATCGGGAGAGACCCAGTACTTC. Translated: CASSSGQGSGETQYF. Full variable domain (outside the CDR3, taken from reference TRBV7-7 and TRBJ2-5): GAGVSQSPRYKVTKRGQDVTLRCDPISSHATLYWYQQALGQGPEFLTYFNYEAQPDKSGLPSDRFSAERPEGSISTLTIQRTEQRDSAMYRCASSSGQGSGETQYFGPGTRLLVL.

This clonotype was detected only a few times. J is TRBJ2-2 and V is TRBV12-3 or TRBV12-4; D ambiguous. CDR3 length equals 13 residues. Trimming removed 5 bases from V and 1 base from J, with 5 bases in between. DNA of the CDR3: TGTGCCAGCAGTCCCATGAACACCGGGGAGCTGTTTTTT. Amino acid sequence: CASSPMNTGELFF.

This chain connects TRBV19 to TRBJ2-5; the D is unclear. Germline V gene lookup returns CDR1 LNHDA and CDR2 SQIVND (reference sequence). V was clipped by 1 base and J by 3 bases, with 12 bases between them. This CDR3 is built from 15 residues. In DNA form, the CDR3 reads TGTGCCAGTAGTATAGGCACCCACCGAAAAGAGACCCAGTACTTC. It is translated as CASSIGTHRKETQYF.

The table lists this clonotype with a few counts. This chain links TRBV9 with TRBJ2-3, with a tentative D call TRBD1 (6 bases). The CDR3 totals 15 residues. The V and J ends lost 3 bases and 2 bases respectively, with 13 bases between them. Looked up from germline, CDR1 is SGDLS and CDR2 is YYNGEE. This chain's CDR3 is CASSAPGHLTDTQYF. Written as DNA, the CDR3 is TGTGCCAGCAGCGCTCCGGGACACCTCACAGATACGCAGTATTTT.

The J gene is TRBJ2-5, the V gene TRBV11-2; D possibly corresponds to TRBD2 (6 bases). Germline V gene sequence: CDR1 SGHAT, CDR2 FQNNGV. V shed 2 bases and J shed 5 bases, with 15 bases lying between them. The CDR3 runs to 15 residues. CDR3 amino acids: CASSLLSGLRETQYF. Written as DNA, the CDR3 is TGTGCCAGCAGCTTACTTTCGGGACTGAGGGAGACCCAGTACTTC.

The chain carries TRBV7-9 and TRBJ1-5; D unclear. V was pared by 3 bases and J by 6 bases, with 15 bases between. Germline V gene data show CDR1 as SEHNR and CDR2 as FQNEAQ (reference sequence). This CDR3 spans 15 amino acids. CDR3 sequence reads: CASSFSDGSGQPQHF. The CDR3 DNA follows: TGTGCCAGCAGCTTTTCCGACGGTTCGGGTCAGCCCCAGCATTTT.

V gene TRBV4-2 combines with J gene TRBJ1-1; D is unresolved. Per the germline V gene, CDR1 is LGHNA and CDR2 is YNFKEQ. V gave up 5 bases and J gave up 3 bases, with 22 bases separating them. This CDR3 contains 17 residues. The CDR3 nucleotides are TGTGCCAGCAGCAATACTCTGGGTCAGCGGCCCGACACTGAAGCTTTCTTT. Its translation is CASSNTLGQRPDTEAFF.

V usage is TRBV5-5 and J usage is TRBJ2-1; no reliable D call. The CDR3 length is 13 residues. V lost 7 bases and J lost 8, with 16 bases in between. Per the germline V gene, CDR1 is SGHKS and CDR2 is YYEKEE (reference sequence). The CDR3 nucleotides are TGTGCCAGCGGGCCGGCGGCGAGGTATGAGCAGTTCTTC. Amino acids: CASGPAARYEQFF.

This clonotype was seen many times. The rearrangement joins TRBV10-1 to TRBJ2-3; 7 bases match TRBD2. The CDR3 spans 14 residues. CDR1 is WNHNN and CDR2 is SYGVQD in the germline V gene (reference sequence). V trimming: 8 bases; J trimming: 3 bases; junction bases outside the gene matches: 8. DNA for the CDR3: TGCGCCAGCTGGAACGGGGGGACTACAGATACGCAGTATTTT. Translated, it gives CASWNGGTTDTQYF.

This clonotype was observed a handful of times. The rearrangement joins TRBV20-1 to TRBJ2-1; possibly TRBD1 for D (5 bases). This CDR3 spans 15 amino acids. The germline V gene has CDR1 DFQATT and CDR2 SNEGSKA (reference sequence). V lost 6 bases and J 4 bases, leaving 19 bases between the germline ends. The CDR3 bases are TGCAGTGCCCCAAGACCTCCCGACAGATACAATGAGCAGTTCTTC. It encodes CSAPRPPDRYNEQFF.

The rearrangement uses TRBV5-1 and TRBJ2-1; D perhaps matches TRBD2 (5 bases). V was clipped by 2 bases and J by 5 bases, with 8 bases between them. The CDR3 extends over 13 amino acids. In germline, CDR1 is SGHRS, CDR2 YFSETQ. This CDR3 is CASSFAGHNEQFF. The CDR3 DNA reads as TGCGCCAGCAGCTTCGCGGGCCACAATGAGCAGTTCTTC.

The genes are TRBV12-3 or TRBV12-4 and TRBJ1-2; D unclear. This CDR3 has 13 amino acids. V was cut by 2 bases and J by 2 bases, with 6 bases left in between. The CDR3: CASSLIPNYGYTF. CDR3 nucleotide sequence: TGTGCCAGCAGTTTAATTCCCAACTATGGCTACACCTTC.

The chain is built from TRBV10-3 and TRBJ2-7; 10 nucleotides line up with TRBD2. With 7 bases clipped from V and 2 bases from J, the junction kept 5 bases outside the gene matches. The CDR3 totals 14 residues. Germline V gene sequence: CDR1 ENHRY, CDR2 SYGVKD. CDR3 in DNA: TGTGCCATCACCCCTAGCGGGGGAGCCTACGAGCAGTACTTC. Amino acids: CAITPSGGAYEQYF.

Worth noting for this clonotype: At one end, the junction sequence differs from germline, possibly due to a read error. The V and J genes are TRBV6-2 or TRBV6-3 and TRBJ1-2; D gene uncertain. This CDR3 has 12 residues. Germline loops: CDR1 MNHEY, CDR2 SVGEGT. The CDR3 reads CATAPDPYGYTF. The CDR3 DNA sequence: TGCGCAACAGCGCCCGACCCCTATGGCTACACCTTC.

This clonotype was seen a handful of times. The CDR3 DNA reads as TGCGCCAGCAGCCAAGGACACCCGGGGGCAGGCGATACTTATAATTCACCCCTCCACTTT. This encodes CASSQGHPGAGDTYNSPLHF. This sequence joins TRBV4-3 and TRBJ1-6; TRBD1 is a possible D gene (6 bases). Trimming cost V 1 base and J 4 bases, with 23 bases left between them. This CDR3 spans 20 amino acids. CDR1 is LGHNA, CDR2 YSLEER, per germline.

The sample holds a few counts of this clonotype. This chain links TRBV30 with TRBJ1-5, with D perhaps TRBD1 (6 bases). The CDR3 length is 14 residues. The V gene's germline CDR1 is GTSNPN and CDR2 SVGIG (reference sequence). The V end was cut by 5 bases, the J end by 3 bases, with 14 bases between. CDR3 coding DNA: TGTGCCTGGGCTCGGGGGGGCAACAATCAGCCCCAGCATTTT. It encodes CAWARGGNNQPQHF.

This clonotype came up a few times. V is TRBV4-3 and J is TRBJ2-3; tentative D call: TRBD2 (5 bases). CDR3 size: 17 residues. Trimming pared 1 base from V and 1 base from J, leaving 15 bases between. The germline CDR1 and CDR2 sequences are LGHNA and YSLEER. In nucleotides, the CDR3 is TGCGCCAGCAGCCAAGTACCCCTGAGAGGGCGCACAGATACGCAGTATTTT. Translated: CASSQVPLRGRTDTQYF.

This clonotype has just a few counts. The chain's CDR3 is CASSFWDYGYTF. As DNA, the CDR3 is TGTGCCAGCAGCTTTTGGGACTATGGCTACACCTTC. The gene calls are TRBV7-2 and TRBJ1-2; D remains ambiguous. The CDR3 is 12 amino acids. In germline, CDR1 is SGHTA, CDR2 FQGNSA. Trimming left V 3 bases short and J 3 bases short, with 5 bases between.

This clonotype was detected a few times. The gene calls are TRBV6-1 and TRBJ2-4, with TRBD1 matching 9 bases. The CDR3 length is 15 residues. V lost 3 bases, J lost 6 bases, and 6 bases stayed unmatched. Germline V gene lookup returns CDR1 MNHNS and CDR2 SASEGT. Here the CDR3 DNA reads TGTGCCAGCAGTGACACAGGGGGCGCAGGAAACATTCAGTACTTC. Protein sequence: CASSDTGGAGNIQYF.

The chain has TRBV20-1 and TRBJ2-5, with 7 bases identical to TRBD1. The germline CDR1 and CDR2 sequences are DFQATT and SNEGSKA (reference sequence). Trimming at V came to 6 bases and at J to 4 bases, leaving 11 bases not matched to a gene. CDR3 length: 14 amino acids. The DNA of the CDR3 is TGCAGTGCAGATGAGGGGGCGGAGGTAGAGACCCAGTACTTC. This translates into CSADEGAEVETQYF.

The CDR3 spells CASSLPSRDTQYF. The CDR3 DNA is TGTGCCAGCAGCCTCCCTTCGAGGGATACGCAGTATTTT. V is TRBV4-2 and J is TRBJ2-3; D remains ambiguous. From germline, CDR1 is LGHNA and CDR2 YNFKEQ. V was trimmed by 4 bases and J by 6 bases, leaving 11 bases between them. The CDR3 is 13 residues long.

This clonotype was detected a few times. The CDR3 region is CASTHGSGSSYEQYF. The CDR3 DNA sequence: TGTGCCAGCACCCACGGGTCAGGGAGCTCCTACGAGCAGTACTTC. The J gene is TRBJ2-7, the V gene TRBV6-2 or TRBV6-3, with D possibly being TRBD1 or TRBD2 (5 bases each). Germline V gene sequence: CDR1 MNHEY, CDR2 SVGEGT. CDR3 size: 15 residues. V was trimmed by 7 bases and J by 0 bases, leaving 16 bases between them.

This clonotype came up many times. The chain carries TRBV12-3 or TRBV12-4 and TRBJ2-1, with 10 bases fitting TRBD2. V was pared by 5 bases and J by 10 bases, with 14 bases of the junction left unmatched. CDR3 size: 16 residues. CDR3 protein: CASSPFGSGGAQEQFF. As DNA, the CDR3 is TGTGCCAGCAGTCCATTCGGGAGCGGGGGGGCGCAGGAGCAGTTCTTC.

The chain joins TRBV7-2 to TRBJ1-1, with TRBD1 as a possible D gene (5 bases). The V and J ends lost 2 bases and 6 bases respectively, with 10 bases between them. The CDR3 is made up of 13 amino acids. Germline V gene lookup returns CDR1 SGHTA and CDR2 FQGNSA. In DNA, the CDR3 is TGTGCCAGCAGCTTATGGGGGGTGGCTGAAGCTTTCTTT. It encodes CASSLWGVAEAFF.

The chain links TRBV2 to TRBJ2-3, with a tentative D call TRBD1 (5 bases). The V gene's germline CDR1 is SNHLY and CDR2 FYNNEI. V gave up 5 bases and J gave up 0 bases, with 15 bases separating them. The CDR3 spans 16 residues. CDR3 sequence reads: CASSSIQVTSTDTQYF. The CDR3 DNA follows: TGTGCCAGCAGTTCGATACAGGTGACGAGCACAGATACGCAGTATTTT. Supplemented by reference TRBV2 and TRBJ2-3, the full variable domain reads EPEVTQTPSHQVTQMGQEVILRCVPISNHLYFYWYRQILGQKVEFLVSFYNNEISEKSEIFDDQFSVERPDGSNFTLKIRSTKLEDSAMYFCASSSIQVTSTDTQYFGPGTRLTVL.

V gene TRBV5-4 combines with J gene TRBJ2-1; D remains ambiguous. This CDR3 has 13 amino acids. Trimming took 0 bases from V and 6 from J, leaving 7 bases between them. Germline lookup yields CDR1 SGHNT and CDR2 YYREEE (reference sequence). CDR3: CASSLVQTNEQFF. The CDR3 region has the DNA TGTGCCAGCAGCTTGGTCCAGACCAATGAGCAGTTCTTC.

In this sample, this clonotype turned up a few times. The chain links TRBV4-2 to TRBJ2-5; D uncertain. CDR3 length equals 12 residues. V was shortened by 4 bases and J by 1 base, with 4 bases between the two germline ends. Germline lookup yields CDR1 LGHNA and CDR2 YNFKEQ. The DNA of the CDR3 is TGTGCCAGCAGCCGGCCCCAAGAGACCCAGTACTTC. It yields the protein CASSRPQETQYF.